The 5 T cell receptor beta chains below were found in one sample sequenced in a study of OX40 agonist ivuxolimab in advanced cancers. To prepare the library, the immunoSEQ multiplex PCR assay was applied. The source is immuneACCESS, and TCRdb retained only in-frame sequences with V and J called. Part of the clones is not carried over; for the studies checked, unresolved V genes explain less than half of this, and the remainder is unexplained. This sample has around 62,000 clones in its table, and about 79% of those were observed once. The leading ten clones occupy 2.4% of the sample. Sequences were derived from CD4+ or CD8+ T cells sorted from blood, sampled in a trial of the OX40 agonist ivuxolimab. The receptors come from an adult with an advanced solid tumor such as melanoma, head and neck, liver or kidney cancer.

This chain connects TRBV11-1 to TRBJ1-2; unclear D gene. From germline, CDR1 is SGHAT and CDR2 FQDESV (reference sequence). V gave up 5 bases and J gave up 6 bases, with 19 bases separating them. This CDR3 region has 15 residues. The CDR3 sequence: CASSLQSGAIDGYTF. The CDR3 DNA reads TGTGCCAGCAGCCTCCAATCCGGAGCCATCGATGGCTACACCTTC.

This clone was picked up one time. V usage is TRBV2 and J usage is TRBJ2-5; a weak D match, TRBD1 (5 bases). The CDR3 runs 13 residues. V lost 4 bases and J 2 bases, leaving 8 bases between the germline ends. Germline V CDR1 and CDR2: SNHLY, FYNNEI. In DNA form, the CDR3 reads TGTGCCAGCAGTGGACAGCCACAAGAGACCCAGTACTTC. Protein sequence: CASSGQPQETQYF.

The V call is TRBV11-2, the J call TRBJ2-7; 9 bases map to TRBD1. J lost 2 bases, V lost 5 bases, and 7 bases had no gene match. The germline V gene has CDR1 SGHAT and CDR2 FQNNGV. The CDR3 has 15 residues. The CDR3 reads CASSQAGTGTYEQYF. CDR3 bases: TGTGCCAGCAGCCAGGCCGGGACAGGGACCTACGAGCAGTACTTC.

The chain links TRBV7-8 to TRBJ1-1; the D is unclear. The germline gives CDR1 SGHVS, CDR2 FQNEAQ. Trimming removed 3 bases from V and 0 bases from J, with 14 bases in between. The CDR3 runs to 16 residues. CDR3 in amino acids: CASSFGLGSMNTEAFF. In nucleotides, the CDR3 is TGTGCCAGCAGCTTCGGATTGGGCAGCATGAACACTGAAGCTTTCTTT.

J is TRBJ2-4 and V is TRBV2, with D hard to call. Germline V gives CDR1 SNHLY, CDR2 FYNNEI. The ends were cut back, 5 bases at V and 0 bases at J, with 11 bases in the middle. This CDR3 comprises 15 residues. The CDR3 spells CASSIQAIAKNIQYF. DNA for the CDR3: TGTGCCAGCAGTATTCAGGCTATAGCCAAAAACATTCAGTACTTC.